This record looks at one TCR beta chain sequence and its context. Its antigen is as yet unknown. A J-beta primer mix and a sample-barcoded 5' primer were used in a second PCR of about 7 to 12 cycles. A template-switch adaptor that had 12 random nucleotides put a tag on each cDNA molecule. TCRdb itself ran the 5' RACE reads through MiXCR, one entry per CDR3 protein. This sample has 1.5 million to 2 million distinct CDR3 sequences, with around 35% found just once. This sample is part of a study of blood T cells in healthy people across ages. Study-wide results and caveats: Per million T cells, the diversity of TCR beta decreased roughly linearly as age advanced.

Healthy Caucasian individuals from Russia aged roughly 6 to 90 served as donors. Each sample yielded at least 7 million isolated PBMCs. Trimming pared 6 bases from V and 1 base from J, leaving 15 bases between. The CDR3 spans 15 residues. Germline V lookup: CDR1 WSHSY, CDR2 SAAADI. The receptor was isolated from a woman aged 30 to 39 in good health. What was sequenced was blood. V gene TRBV10-2 combines with J gene TRBJ2-5, with D possibly being TRBD1 or TRBD2 (5 bases each). The CDR3 sequence is CASSGTDTRQETQYF. The CDR3, as DNA: TGCGCCAGCAGCGGGACGGACACTCGCCAAGAGACCCAGTACTTC.